This T cell receptor beta chain was profiled in a study of T cells in Graves' hyperthyroidism and ophthalmopathy. Overall study results and limits: The model made its ophthalmopathy prediction, and onset followed a median approximately 6 months later. Most expanded thyroid clonotypes above 0.001 also appeared in blood.

The CDR3 is 14 residues long. The germline V and J ends were trimmed by 6 bases and 4 bases, with 15 bases remaining between them. Germline loops: CDR1 MNHNS, CDR2 SASEGT. The CDR3 regions of TCR beta were amplified from RNA transcripts. Carried out on the TCR CDR3, a first-round RT-PCR used the HTBI primer set. TCRdb reprocessed the multiplex PCR reads via MiXCR and lists one record per CDR3 protein. The table lists 200,000 to 250,000 distinct CDR3 sequences, roughly 17% of them singletons. This clonotype was counted many times. Its matching antigen is unknown. Patients with ophthalmopathy all had a Clinical Activity Score of at least 3, a NOSPECS grade of at least 4 and duration under 3 months. Clinicians diagnosed patients from clinical symptoms, serum thyroxine and TRAb, thyroid ultrasound and orbital computed tomography.

The sequence was obtained from a woman in her late teens or twenties with Graves' ophthalmopathy. What was sequenced was blood. The V and J genes are TRBV6-1 and TRBJ1-2; possibly TRBD1 for D (6 bases). The CDR3 reads CASSPTTGIYGYTF. The CDR3 coding sequence is TGTGCCAGCAGCCCCACCACAGGGATCTATGGCTACACCTTC.